This T cell receptor (beta chain) originates from a study of persistence of HIV-infected CD4 T cells. The immunoSEQ assay was version 4, run in survey mode. The assay was immunoSEQ multiplex PCR, and TCRdb's table has in-frame clones only and misses some. The sample holds under 15,000 clones, about 72% seen once. This clone came up a few times. Its antigen is not known. The stimulus was lysate of CMV-infected fibroblasts, 9 to 10 ug/mL. Sorting selected CD4+ T cells upregulating both CD40 ligand and CD69. The sample in question was CD4+ T cells sorted from PBMCs after roughly 20-hour stimulation, obtained from a patient who received antiretroviral therapy. The receptor was isolated from an adult man with HIV who was CMV-seropositive.

Here the CDR3 reads CASSQGWGQPQHF. In nucleotides, the CDR3 is TGTGCCAGCAGTCAGGGGTGGGGGCAGCCCCAGCATTTT. The chain links TRBV6-5 to TRBJ1-5, with D perhaps TRBD1 (6 bases). This CDR3 comprises 13 residues. Trimming pared 5 bases from V and 7 bases from J, leaving 12 bases between. Germline CDR1 reads MNHEY; CDR2 reads SVGAGI.